The sequence of this T cell receptor (beta chain) was determined in a study of T cells in Graves' hyperthyroidism and ophthalmopathy. Study-wide context: It was at initial diagnosis, before any treatment, that peripheral blood was collected.

CDR3 length: 18 amino acids. Losses at the gene ends were 1 base for V and 0 bases for J; bases not matched to a gene: 12. Germline V lookup: CDR1 DFQATT, CDR2 SNEGSKA (reference sequence). TCR beta CDR3 regions were amplified from RNA. RT-PCR in the first round (using the HTBI primer set) targeted the TCR CDR3. Each CDR3 protein gets one entry after TCRdb re-called the multiplex PCR reads with MiXCR. The sample consists of around 700,000 distinct CDR3 sequences, 18% of them appearing once. Sample: blood. The rearrangement uses TRBV20-1 and TRBJ1-5; 7 nucleotides match TRBD1. The receptor's source is a woman in her fifties or sixties with Graves' hyperthyroidism that later progressed to Graves' ophthalmopathy. The CDR3 region has the DNA TGCAGTGCTAGAGCAGGGGGTGCAAGAATCCTTAGCAATCAGCCCCAGCATTTT. This gives the protein CSARAGGARILSNQPQHF.